This T cell receptor (beta chain) is drawn from a study of shared clonotypes between healthy human individuals. The CDR3 runs 16 residues. The V gene's germline CDR1 is LNHNV and CDR2 YYDKDF (reference sequence). Trimming removed 9 bases at V and 2 bases at J, with 20 bases between. This table comes from immunoSEQ multiplex PCR, and its TCRdb copy is limited to in-frame clones, with some not included. This table has roughly 1,500,000 clones, 95% to 99% appearing once. The source is a man younger than 45 in good health. Sequences were obtained from naive CD4+ T cells sorted from blood. The sample's subset: CD45RA+ positively selected. The rearrangement uses TRBV15 and TRBJ1-5; D possibly corresponds to TRBD1 (5 bases). CDR3 coding DNA: TGTGCCACTGGCAGAGGGTTCAGGGAAGGCAATCAGCCCCAGCATTTT. Translating it yields CATGRGFREGNQPQHF.